The 11 T cell receptor beta chains below come from one sample, sequenced in a study of CD8+ T cells in alopecia areata. In each case, RNA was isolated and then reverse transcribed into cDNA as the sequencing template. Data came from immunoSEQ multiplex PCR; TCRdb stores just in-frame clones and leaves some out. The table lists fewer than 250,000 clones, 60% to 70% of them singletons, with 0.69% in the top ten. Regarding treatment: oral pan-JAK inhibitor, 5-10 mg twice daily. The specimen comprised CD4+ T cells sorted from blood, sampled at week 4, from a patient treated with tofacitinib. These receptors were collected from a human donor with alopecia areata.

This chain links TRBV30 with TRBJ2-3; D possibly corresponds to TRBD2 (6 bases). CDR1 is GTSNPN and CDR2 is SVGIG in the germline V gene (reference sequence). The CDR3 extends over 14 amino acids. V was shortened by 1 base and J by 5 bases, with 13 bases between the two germline ends. Written as DNA, the CDR3 is TGTGCCTGGAGTGCAGGTCGGGAGAGAGATACGCAGTATTTT. Translated, it gives CAWSAGRERDTQYF.

The genes are TRBV5-4 and TRBJ2-5, with TRBD1 as a possible D gene (6 bases). Per germline, CDR1 SGHNT and CDR2 YYREEE (reference sequence). The CDR3 sequence is 14 residues long. V was shortened by 4 bases and J by 5 bases, with 15 bases between the two germline ends. CDR3 nucleotide sequence: TGTGCCAGCAGCACCACAGGGCTTGGGGAGACCCAGTACTTC. Residues: CASSTTGLGETQYF.

Here the CDR3 reads CASSLKQGFGYTF. The CDR3 nucleotides are TGTGCCAGCAGCCTAAAACAGGGCTTTGGCTACACCTTC. This rearrangement joins TRBV28 to TRBJ1-2, with a weak D call TRBD1 (6 bases). V lost 6 bases and J 7 bases, leaving 15 bases between the germline ends. The CDR3 has 13 residues. The germline V gene encodes CDR1 MDHEN and CDR2 SYDVKM.

This rearrangement joins TRBV7-2 to TRBJ2-6; the D is unclear. The V gene's germline CDR1 is SGHTA and CDR2 FQGNSA. V was pared by 1 base and J by 2 bases, with 3 bases between. The CDR3 spans 14 residues. The CDR3 sequence is CASSLDPGANVLTF. For the CDR3, the DNA is TGTGCCAGCAGCTTAGACCCTGGGGCCAACGTCCTGACTTTC.

J is TRBJ2-2 and V is TRBV6-5; D remains ambiguous. Per the germline V gene, CDR1 is MNHEY and CDR2 is SVGAGI. Trimming took off 7 bases at V and 6 bases at J, with 18 bases between the two ends. CDR3 length: 15 amino acids. For the CDR3, the DNA is TGTGCCAGCAAAGTCCGGGTCCTAAATCCCGGGGAGCTGTTTTTT. It codes for CASKVRVLNPGELFF.

The chain recombines TRBV29-1 with TRBJ2-2, with TRBD1 as a possible D gene (5 bases). With 7 bases removed from V and 3 bases from J, the gap between germline ends came to 9 bases. The CDR3 sequence is 12 residues long. Germline CDR1 and CDR2: SQVTM and ANQGSEA. The CDR3 region has the DNA TGCAGCGCAGGACACTACACCGGGGAGCTGTTTTTT. Translation gives CSAGHYTGELFF.

The J gene is TRBJ2-3, the V gene TRBV4-1, with 13 bases that match TRBD2. Looked up from germline, CDR1 is MGHRA and CDR2 is YSYEKL. V lost 4 bases to trimming and J lost 4 bases; unmatched junction nucleotides: 5. The CDR3 is made up of 16 amino acids. CDR3 sequence reads: CASSRGTSGNSDTQYF. The CDR3 DNA is TGCGCCAGCAGCCGAGGGACTAGCGGGAACTCAGATACGCAGTATTTT.

The CDR3 DNA sequence: TGTGCCTGGAAATTGGGAGGAATGAACTACAATGAGCAGTTCTTC. Its protein is CAWKLGGMNYNEQFF. The J gene is TRBJ2-1, the V gene TRBV30; tentative D call: TRBD2 (6 bases). V lost 4 bases and J lost 3, with 16 bases in between. This CDR3 has 15 amino acids. Germline lookup yields CDR1 GTSNPN and CDR2 SVGIG (reference sequence).

This sequence joins TRBV7-2 and TRBJ2-7; 7 bases map to TRBD1. The trim removed 2 bases at V and 7 bases at J, leaving 2 bases unmatched. Per the germline V gene, CDR1 is SGHTA and CDR2 is FQGNSA. There are 12 residues in the CDR3. The CDR3 region is CASSLTGVEQYF. As DNA, the CDR3 is TGTGCCAGCAGCTTAACAGGGGTGGAGCAGTACTTC.

The V gene is TRBV30, the J gene TRBJ2-7; 9 nucleotides align to TRBD1. This CDR3 spans 16 amino acids. V dropped 3 bases and J dropped 0; count of bases not matched to a gene: 9. In germline, CDR1 is GTSNPN, CDR2 SVGIG (reference sequence). For the CDR3, the DNA is TGTGCCTGGAGGCTGGGACAGGGCTTGAGCTCCTACGAGCAGTACTTC. Translated: CAWRLGQGLSSYEQYF.

This chain connects TRBV7-2 to TRBJ1-1; tentative D call: TRBD1 (5 bases). Germline V CDR1 and CDR2: SGHTA, FQGNSA. Between the trimmed V and J ends, which lost 4 bases and 4 bases, there was a span of 13 bases. The CDR3 is 14 residues long. The CDR3: CASSSAGGFTEAFF. CDR3 sequence (DNA): TGTGCCAGCAGCTCGGCGGGGGGATTCACTGAAGCTTTCTTT. The whole variable domain, filled in from reference TRBV7-2 and TRBJ1-1, reads GAGVSQSPSNKVTEKGKDVELRCDPISGHTALYWYRQSLGQGLEFLIYFQGNSAPDKSGLPSDRFSAERTGGSVSTLTIQRTQQEDSAVYLCASSSAGGFTEAFFGQGTRLTVV.